These T cell receptor beta chains were read from a single sample in a study of beta chain features in type 1 diabetes. Some clones are missing from TCRdb's copy, which holds only in-frame ones; the method was immunoSEQ multiplex PCR. The table includes fewer than 650,000 clones, about 14% detected once. Sequencing was carried out using naive CD4+ T cells from blood. Receptors originate from a man between 18 and 35 years old in good health. Both conserved end residues are part of each CDR3. Fields, in order: V gene, D gene, clone size, J gene, CDR3 DNA, CDR3 protein. A D gene is named only where the DNA matches it firmly. Size values are once, few and many counts, or a class for expanded clones, and some rows have none.

TRBV15,-,-,TRBJ1-6,TGTGCCACCAGCAGAGACACGGGGGCAGAATCACCCCTCCACTTT,CATSRDTGAESPLHF
TRBV28,TRBD1,-,TRBJ1-1,TGTGCCAGCAGGAGGGACAGGGCCACTGAAGCTTTCTTT,CASRRDRATEAFF
TRBV4-1,-,few,TRBJ2-7,TGCGCCAGCAGCCAAGATCGCCGGTCCTACGAGCAGTACTTC,CASSQDRRSYEQYF
TRBV28,TRBD1,-,TRBJ2-3,TGTGCCAGCAGACTTCCCGGGACAGGGGTTTCCCTCTTT,CASRLPGTGVSLF
TRBV7-8,-,-,TRBJ1-1,TGTGCCAGCAGCACGACGGTGAACACTGAAGCTTTCTTT,CASSTTVNTEAFF
TRBV28,-,few,TRBJ1-5,TGTGCCAGCAGTTTATATGGGAGGGGGGCCCAGCCCCAGCATTTT,CASSLYGRGAQPQHF
TRBV7-9,-,-,TRBJ1-6,TGTGCCAGCAGCTTATATGCAGGGGTTTCACCCCTCCACTTT,CASSLYAGVSPLHF
TRBV19,TRBD1,few,TRBJ1-5,TGTGCCAGTAGTTCCCAGACAGGGCATCAGCCCCAGCATTTT,CASSSQTGHQPQHF
TRBV27,-,-,TRBJ2-2,TGTGCCAGCAGTTTCTTAGGGCTTCGGACCGGGGAGCTGTTTTTT,CASSFLGLRTGELFF
TRBV7-9,-,-,TRBJ2-2,TGTGCCAGCAGCTTAGGGTGGCCCGGGGAGCTGTTTTTT,CASSLGWPGELFF
TRBV5-1,-,few,TRBJ2-7,TGCGCCAGCAGCTTGGGTCAGTCATTCTACGAGCAGTACTTC,CASSLGQSFYEQYF
TRBV10-3,TRBD1,-,TRBJ2-5,TGTGCCGTGCGCGGGACAGGGGACGTAGAGACCCAGTACTTC,CAVRGTGDVETQYF
TRBV5-1,TRBD1,-,TRBJ2-7,TGCGCCAGCACCTACGGACAGGGGATCTACGAGCAGTACTTC,CASTYGQGIYEQYF
TRBV13,-,-,TRBJ1-3,TGTGCCAGCAGCAAGACAGCTTACTCTGGAAACACCATATATTTT,CASSKTAYSGNTIYF
TRBV5-1,-,-,TRBJ1-1,TGCGCCAGCAGCTTGGGGGCAGAGAACACTGAAGCTTTCTTT,CASSLGAENTEAFF
TRBV11-2,-,few,TRBJ2-4,TGTGCCAGCAGATTGACGCTAGCCAAAAACATTCAGTACTTC,CASRLTLAKNIQYF
TRBV19,-,-,TRBJ2-4,TGTGCCAGTGGTCGGACATTCCTAGCCAAAAACATTCAGTACTTC,CASGRTFLAKNIQYF
TRBV30,-,-,TRBJ1-2,TGTGCCTGGAGTGTAGGGGGGGCGGTCGGCTACACCTTC,CAWSVGGAVGYTF
TRBV20-1,-,few,TRBJ2-7,TGCAGTGCTTCTGTCTTCTACGAGCAGTACTTC,CSASVFYEQYF
TRBV29-1,-,-,TRBJ2-1,TGCAGCGTTGATGACAGGGACCTCAGGGTAGCGGCCTACAATGAGCAGTTCTTC,CSVDDRDLRVAAYNEQFF
TRBV18,TRBD2,-,TRBJ2-5,TGTGCCAGCTCACCGACTAGCGGCCAAGAGACCCAGTACTTC,CASSPTSGQETQYF
TRBV6-5,-,few,TRBJ2-1,TGTGCCAGCGCCAGGGGGGCCATCACGTTCTTC,CASARGAITFF
TRBV6-1,-,few,TRBJ2-3,TGTGCCAGCAGTGAACGCAGGGGCCCAGATACGCAGTATTTT,CASSERRGPDTQYF
TRBV7-2,-,few,TRBJ1-5,TGTGCCAGCAGCTTACCAGGGTCCCTAAGAGGCAATCAGCCCCAGCATTTT,CASSLPGSLRGNQPQHF
TRBV5-1,TRBD1,few,TRBJ1-4,TGCGCCAGCAGCTCAACCGGGACAGCTAATGAAAAACTGTTTTTT,CASSSTGTANEKLFF
TRBV9,-,-,TRBJ2-5,TGTGCCAGCAGCGTAGGAGGGAACGCTCTTAAAGAGACCCAGTACTTC,CASSVGGNALKETQYF
TRBV5-1,-,few,TRBJ2-3,TGCGCCAGCAGCTCCCGACTTATCGACACAGATACGCAGTATTTT,CASSSRLIDTDTQYF
TRBV7-8,-,-,TRBJ2-3,TGTGCCAGCAGCTTAGTGCGGGTTGGCACAGATACGCAGTATTTT,CASSLVRVGTDTQYF
TRBV7-2,TRBD2,few,TRBJ2-1,TGTGCCAGCAGCTTAGGAGCGGGGGGCTCCTACAATGAGCAGTTCTTC,CASSLGAGGSYNEQFF
TRBV5-6,-,-,TRBJ1-2,TGTGCCAGCAGCCCGCCTACGGTATATAGGGGCTACACCTTC,CASSPPTVYRGYTF
TRBV2,-,-,TRBJ1-5,TGTGCCAGCAGTGAGATTACGGACAAGCATTTT,CASSEITDKHF
TRBV29-1,-,few,TRBJ2-2,TGCAGCGGGAAACGGGGACGGAACACCGGGGAGCTGTTTTTT,CSGKRGRNTGELFF
TRBV7-2,-,-,TRBJ2-7,TGTGCCAGCAGCTCCACGGCGGGGTACTCCTACGAGCAGTACTTC,CASSSTAGYSYEQYF
TRBV7-8,TRBD1,-,TRBJ2-2,TGTGCCAGCAGCTTTACAGGGGGGAGAACCGGGGAGCTGTTTTTT,CASSFTGGRTGELFF
TRBV6-1,TRBD1,few,TRBJ1-5,TGTGCCAGCAGTGGGACAGGGTGGGATCAGCCCCAGCATTTT,CASSGTGWDQPQHF
TRBV2,TRBD1,-,TRBJ1-5,TGTGCCAGCAATACAGGGGGCGGTCAGCCCCAGCATTTT,CASNTGGGQPQHF
TRBV11-2,-,-,TRBJ2-7,TGTGCCAGCAGCCCCCGCGGATCCTACGAGCAGTACTTC,CASSPRGSYEQYF
TRBV4-3,TRBD2,-,TRBJ2-3,TGCGCCAGCAGCCATTTAGCGGGGTCCACAGATACGCAGTATTTT,CASSHLAGSTDTQYF
TRBV19,TRBD1,-,TRBJ2-7,TGTGCCAGTAGTACCGGACAGGGCTCCTACGAGCAGTACTTC,CASSTGQGSYEQYF
TRBV5-6,TRBD1,-,TRBJ2-7,TGTGCCAGCAGCTTTGCGGACAGGGGGAGGGAGCAGTACTTC,CASSFADRGREQYF
TRBV9,-,few,TRBJ1-1,TGTGCCAGCAGCGTAGCGGCCAACACTGAAGCTTTCTTT,CASSVAANTEAFF